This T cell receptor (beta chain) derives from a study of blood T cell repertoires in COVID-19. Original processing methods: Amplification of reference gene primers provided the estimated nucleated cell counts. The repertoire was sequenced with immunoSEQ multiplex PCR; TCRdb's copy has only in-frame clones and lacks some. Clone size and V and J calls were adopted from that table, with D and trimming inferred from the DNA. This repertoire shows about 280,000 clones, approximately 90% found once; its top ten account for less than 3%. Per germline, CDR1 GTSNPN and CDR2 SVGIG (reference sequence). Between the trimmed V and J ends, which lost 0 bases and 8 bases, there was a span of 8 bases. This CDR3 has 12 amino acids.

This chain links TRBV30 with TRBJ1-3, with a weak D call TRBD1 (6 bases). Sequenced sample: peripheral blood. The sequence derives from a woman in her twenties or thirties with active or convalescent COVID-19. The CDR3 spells CAWSVSGDTIYF. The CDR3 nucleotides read TGTGCCTGGAGTGTATCAGGGGACACCATATATTTT. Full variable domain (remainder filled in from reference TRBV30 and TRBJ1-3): SQTIHQWPATLVQPVGSPLSLECTVEGTSNPNLYWYRQAAGRGLQLLFYSVGIGQISSEVPQNLSASRPQDRQFILSSKKLLLSDSGFYLCAWSVSGDTIYFGEGSWLTVV.